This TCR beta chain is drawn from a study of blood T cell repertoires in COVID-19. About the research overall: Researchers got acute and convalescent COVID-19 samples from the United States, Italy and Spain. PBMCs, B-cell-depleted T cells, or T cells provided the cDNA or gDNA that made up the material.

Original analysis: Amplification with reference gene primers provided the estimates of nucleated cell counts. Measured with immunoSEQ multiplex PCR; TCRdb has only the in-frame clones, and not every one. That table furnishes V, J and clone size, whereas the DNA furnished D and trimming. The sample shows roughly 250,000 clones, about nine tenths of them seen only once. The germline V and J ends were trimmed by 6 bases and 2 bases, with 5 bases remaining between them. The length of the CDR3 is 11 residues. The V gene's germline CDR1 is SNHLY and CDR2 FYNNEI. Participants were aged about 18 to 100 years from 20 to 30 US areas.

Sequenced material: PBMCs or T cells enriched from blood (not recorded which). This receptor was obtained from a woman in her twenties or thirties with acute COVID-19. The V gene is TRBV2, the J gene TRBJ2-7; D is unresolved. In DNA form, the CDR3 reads TGTGCCAGCAGGCGTGCCTACGAGCAGTACTTC. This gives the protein CASRRAYEQYF.